These 10 T cell receptor beta chains originate from one sample sequenced in a study of blood T cell repertoires in COVID-19. Profiled with immunoSEQ multiplex PCR; TCRdb holds only in-frame clones, not every one. Seen here are some 210,000 clones, roughly 78% observed once, and the top ten hold less than 15%. The sequenced sample consisted of peripheral blood. These receptors all come from a middle-aged woman with acute or convalescent COVID-19.

This chain joins TRBV18 and TRBJ2-3, with 9 bases lining up with TRBD2. There are 16 residues in the CDR3. Unmatched junction bases numbered 11, after V lost 6 bases and J lost 4 bases. CDR1 and CDR2 from the germline V gene are KGHSH and LQKENI. CDR3 residues: CASSPPAGGIADTQYF. In DNA, the CDR3 is TGTGCCAGCTCGCCGCCCGCGGGGGGGATCGCAGATACGCAGTATTTT.

V gene TRBV29-1 combines with J gene TRBJ1-2; D is unclear. The CDR3 consists of 13 residues. CDR1 is SQVTM, CDR2 ANQGSEA, per germline. V was pared by 2 bases and J by 3 bases, with 10 bases between. The CDR3 protein is CSVERGRDYGYTF. CDR3 bases: TGCAGCGTTGAACGGGGTAGGGACTATGGCTACACCTTC.

The rearrangement uses TRBV4-1 and TRBJ2-7; D is perhaps TRBD2 (5 bases). V lost 1 base and J 2 bases, leaving 9 bases between the germline ends. The CDR3 extends over 14 amino acids. CDR1 and CDR2 (germline): MGHRA, YSYEKL. The CDR3 nucleotides read TGCGCCAGCAGCCAAGTTCCCGGGACCTACGAGCAGTACTTC. This translates into CASSQVPGTYEQYF.

This rearrangement joins TRBV29-1 to TRBJ1-1, with a possible D match to TRBD1 (5 bases). Trimming removed 5 bases at V and 6 bases at J, with 10 bases between. The CDR3 totals 11 residues. Germline V gene data show CDR1 as SQVTM and CDR2 as ANQGSEA. The CDR3 spells CSVRWGSEAFF. The DNA for the CDR3 is TGCAGCGTTCGTTGGGGCTCTGAAGCTTTCTTT.

CDR3 DNA: TGTGCCTGGAGTGTATTGAGGGGGCGCAGGTCCGAAGACCTGAACACTGAAGCTTTCTTT. Its protein product is CAWSVLRGRRSEDLNTEAFF. The rearrangement uses TRBV30 and TRBJ1-1; 7 bases fit TRBD1. Looked up from germline, CDR1 is GTSNPN and CDR2 is SVGIG (reference sequence). The junction had 19 bases not matched to a gene; V was cut back by 0 bases and J by 0 bases. The CDR3 contains 20 residues.

This clone was recorded once. This chain uses TRBV10-3 with TRBJ1-2; 9 positions match TRBD1. In germline, CDR1 is ENHRY, CDR2 SYGVKD. This CDR3 is built from 15 residues. V lost 8 bases to trimming and J lost 4 bases; unmatched junction nucleotides: 11. CDR3 residues: CAILGGQGGFYGYTF. In DNA, the CDR3 is TGTGCCATCCTTGGGGGACAGGGAGGCTTCTATGGCTACACCTTC.

The chain has TRBV5-1 and TRBJ1-4; D possibly corresponds to TRBD1 (5 bases). CDR1 SGHRS and CDR2 YFSETQ come from the germline V gene. CDR3 size: 15 residues. Trimming took 4 bases from V and 5 from J, leaving 15 bases between them. As DNA, the CDR3 is TGCGCCAGCAGCCCCCAGACAGCGTCAAATGAAAAACTGTTTTTT. Protein product: CASSPQTASNEKLFF.

The rearrangement joins TRBV9 to TRBJ2-3, with TRBD2 identical over 15 bases. Germline V gene sequence: CDR1 SGDLS, CDR2 YYNGEE. The CDR3 sequence is 19 residues long. The junction had 14 bases not matched to a gene; V was cut back by 0 bases and J by 9 bases. CDR3 bases: TGTGCCAGCAGCGTAGGAGTCGGACTAGCGGGGGGGAGGTTGCGGACGCAGTATTTT. It is translated as CASSVGVGLAGGRLRTQYF.

The J gene is TRBJ1-3, the V gene TRBV5-4; unclear D gene. Germline assignment: CDR1 SGHNT and CDR2 YYREEE (reference sequence). The V end was cut by 3 bases, the J end by 0 bases, with 7 bases between. The CDR3 has 14 amino acids. The CDR3 is CASSSVSSGNTIYF. CDR3 bases: TGTGCCAGCAGCTCGGTGAGCTCTGGAAACACCATATATTTT.

The V gene is TRBV3-1 (or the pseudogene TRBV3-2), the J gene TRBJ2-1; D might be TRBD1 (6 bases). This CDR3 is 15 amino acids long. V was clipped by 1 base and J by 4 bases, with 11 bases between them. CDR1 is LGHDT, CDR2 YNNKEL, per germline (reference sequence). The CDR3 protein is CASSQGGHLYNEQFF. The CDR3 region has the DNA TGTGCCAGCAGCCAAGGGGGACACCTATACAATGAGCAGTTCTTC.